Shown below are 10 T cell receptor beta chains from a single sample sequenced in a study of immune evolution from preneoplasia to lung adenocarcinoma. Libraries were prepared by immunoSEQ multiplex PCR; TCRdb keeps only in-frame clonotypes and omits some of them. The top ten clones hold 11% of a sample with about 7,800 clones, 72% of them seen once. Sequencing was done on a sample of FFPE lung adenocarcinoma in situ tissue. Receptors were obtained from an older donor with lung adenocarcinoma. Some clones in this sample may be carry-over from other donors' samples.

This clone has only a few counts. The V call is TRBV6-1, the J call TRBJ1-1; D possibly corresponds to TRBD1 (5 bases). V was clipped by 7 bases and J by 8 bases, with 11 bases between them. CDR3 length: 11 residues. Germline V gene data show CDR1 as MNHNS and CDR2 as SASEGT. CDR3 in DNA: TGTGCCAGCATAGGGGTGGAGGAAGCTTTCTTT. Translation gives CASIGVEEAFF.

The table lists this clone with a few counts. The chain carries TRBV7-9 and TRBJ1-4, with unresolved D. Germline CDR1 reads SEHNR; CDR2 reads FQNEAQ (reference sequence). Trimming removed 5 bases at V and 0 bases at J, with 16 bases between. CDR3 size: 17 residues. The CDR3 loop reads CASSTSEVPATNEKLFF. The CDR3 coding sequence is TGTGCCAGCAGCACTAGCGAAGTTCCGGCAACTAATGAAAAACTGTTTTTT.

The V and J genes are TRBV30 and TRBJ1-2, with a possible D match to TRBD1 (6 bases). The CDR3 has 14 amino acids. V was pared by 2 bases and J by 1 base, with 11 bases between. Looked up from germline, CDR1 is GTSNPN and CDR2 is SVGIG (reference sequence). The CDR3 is CAWSRGVDNYGYTF. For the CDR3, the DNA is TGTGCCTGGAGTAGGGGGGTTGATAACTATGGCTACACCTTC.

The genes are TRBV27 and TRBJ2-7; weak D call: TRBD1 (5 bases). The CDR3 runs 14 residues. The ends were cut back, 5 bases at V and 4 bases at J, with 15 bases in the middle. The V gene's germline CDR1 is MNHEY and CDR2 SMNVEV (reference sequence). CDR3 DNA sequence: TGTGCCAGCAGTCCTACAGGAGATGGGTACGAGCAGTACTTC. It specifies CASSPTGDGYEQYF.

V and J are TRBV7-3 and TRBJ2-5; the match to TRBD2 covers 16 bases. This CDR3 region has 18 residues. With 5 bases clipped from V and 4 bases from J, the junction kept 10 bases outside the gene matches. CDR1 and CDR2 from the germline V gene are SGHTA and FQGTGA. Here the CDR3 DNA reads TGTGCCAGCAGCCCAGGGACTAGCGGGAGGGCACGTGGAGAGACCCAGTACTTC. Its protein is CASSPGTSGRARGETQYF.

CDR3 in DNA: TGCGCCAGCAGTGAAATAGTCGATGAGCAGTTCTTC. Translated: CASSEIVDEQFF. The chain recombines TRBV10-2 with TRBJ2-1; no firm D call. Germline V gene lookup returns CDR1 WSHSY and CDR2 SAAADI. Trimming left V 3 bases short and J 8 bases short, with 8 bases between. The CDR3 has 12 residues.

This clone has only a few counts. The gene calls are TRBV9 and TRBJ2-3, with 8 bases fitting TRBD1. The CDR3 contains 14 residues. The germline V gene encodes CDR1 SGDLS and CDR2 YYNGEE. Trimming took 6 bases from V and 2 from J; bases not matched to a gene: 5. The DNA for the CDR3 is TGTGCCAGCACGGACAGGGAGGCCACAGATACGCAGTATTTT. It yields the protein CASTDREATDTQYF.

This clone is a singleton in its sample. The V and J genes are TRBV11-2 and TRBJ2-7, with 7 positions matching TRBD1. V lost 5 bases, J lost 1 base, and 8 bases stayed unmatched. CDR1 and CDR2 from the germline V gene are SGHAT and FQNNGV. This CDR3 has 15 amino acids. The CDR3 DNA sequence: TGTGCCAGCAGCACCGGGACAGCTAGTTCCTACGAGCAGTACTTC. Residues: CASSTGTASSYEQYF.

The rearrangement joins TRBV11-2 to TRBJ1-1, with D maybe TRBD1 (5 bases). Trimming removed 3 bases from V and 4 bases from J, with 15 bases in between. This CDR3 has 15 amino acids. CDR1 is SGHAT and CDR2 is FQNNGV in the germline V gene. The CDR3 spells CASSFREGQRTEAFF. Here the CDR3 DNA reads TGTGCCAGCAGCTTTCGTGAGGGGCAGCGCACTGAAGCTTTCTTT.

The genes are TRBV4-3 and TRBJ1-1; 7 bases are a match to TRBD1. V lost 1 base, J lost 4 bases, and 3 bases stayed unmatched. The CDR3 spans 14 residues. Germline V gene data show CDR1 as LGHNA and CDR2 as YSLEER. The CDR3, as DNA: TGCGCCAGCAGCCAAGGTTCAGGGGGCACTGAAGCTTTCTTT. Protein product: CASSQGSGGTEAFF.